This T cell receptor beta chain came from a study of cytomegalovirus exposure and HLA in healthy donors. Primers for the PCR totalled 60 Vbeta and 13 Jbeta. In the authors' workflow: About 11 million of 65 million to 95 million unique TCR beta chains were shared, per a later count. Clones were sequenced by immunoSEQ multiplex PCR, and TCRdb holds only the in-frame ones, with some missing. V, J and clone size are those of that table, while D and trimming were read from the DNA. The sample has 150,000 or so clones; approximately 79% are singletons. CDR3 length: 14 amino acids. Germline lookup yields CDR1 SGHRS and CDR2 YFSETQ. Germline trimming cut 1 base from V and 6 bases from J; bases unmatched to any gene: 2. Despite likely unrecorded immune exposures, the donors were nominally healthy at the time of sampling.

Specimen: PBMCs. This chain connects TRBV5-1 to TRBJ2-3; 10 bases map to TRBD2. This receptor was taken from a man aged 35-49 years in good health and CMV-seropositive. The CDR3 DNA is TGCGCCAGCAGCTTGACTAGCGGGACGGATACGCAGTATTTT. Its protein product is CASSLTSGTDTQYF.